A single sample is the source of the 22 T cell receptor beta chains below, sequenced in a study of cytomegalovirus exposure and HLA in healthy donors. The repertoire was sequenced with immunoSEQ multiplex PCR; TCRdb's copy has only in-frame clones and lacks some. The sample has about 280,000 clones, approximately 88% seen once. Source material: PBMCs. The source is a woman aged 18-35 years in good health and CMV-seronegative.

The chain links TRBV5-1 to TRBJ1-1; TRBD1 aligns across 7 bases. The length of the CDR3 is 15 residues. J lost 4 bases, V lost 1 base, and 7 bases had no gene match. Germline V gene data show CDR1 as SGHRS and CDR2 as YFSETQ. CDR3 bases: TGCGCCAGCAGCTTGTCGGGACAGCCACTCACTGAAGCTTTCTTT. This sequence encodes CASSLSGQPLTEAFF.

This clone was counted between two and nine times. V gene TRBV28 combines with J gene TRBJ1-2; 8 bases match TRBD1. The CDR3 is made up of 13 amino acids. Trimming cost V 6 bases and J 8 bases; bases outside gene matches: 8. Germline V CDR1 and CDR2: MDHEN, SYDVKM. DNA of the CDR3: TGTGCCAGCAGCCGCCAGGGGGCGTTGGGCTACACCTTC. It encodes CASSRQGALGYTF.

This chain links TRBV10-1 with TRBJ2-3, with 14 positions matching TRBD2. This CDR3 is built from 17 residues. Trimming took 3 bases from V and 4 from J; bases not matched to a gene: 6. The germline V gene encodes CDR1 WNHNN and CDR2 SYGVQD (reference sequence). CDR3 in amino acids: CASSETMGLAGADTQYF. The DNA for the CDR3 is TGCGCCAGCAGTGAAACAATGGGACTAGCGGGAGCAGATACGCAGTATTTT.

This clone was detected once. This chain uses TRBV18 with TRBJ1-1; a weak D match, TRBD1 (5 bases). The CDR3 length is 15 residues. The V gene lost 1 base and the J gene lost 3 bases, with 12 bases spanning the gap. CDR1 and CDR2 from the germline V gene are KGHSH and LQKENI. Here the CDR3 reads CASSPLGGFDTEAFF. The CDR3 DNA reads TGTGCCAGCTCACCACTGGGGGGATTTGACACTGAAGCTTTCTTT.

CDR3 sequence (DNA): TGTGCCAGCAGCGTAGCTGGGACAGGGAACAATGAGCAGTTCTTC. Translated: CASSVAGTGNNEQFF. J is TRBJ2-1 and V is TRBV9; 9 bases line up with TRBD1. CDR3 length: 15 residues. Germline loops: CDR1 SGDLS, CDR2 YYNGEE. J was trimmed by 5 bases and V by 0 bases; bases with no gene match: 3.

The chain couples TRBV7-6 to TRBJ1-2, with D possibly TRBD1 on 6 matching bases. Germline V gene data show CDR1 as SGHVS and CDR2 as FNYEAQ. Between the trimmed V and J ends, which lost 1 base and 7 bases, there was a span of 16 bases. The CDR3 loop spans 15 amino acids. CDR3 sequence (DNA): TGTGCCAGCAGCTTAGATCACAGGGCTCCGGGTGGCTACACCTTC. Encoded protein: CASSLDHRAPGGYTF.

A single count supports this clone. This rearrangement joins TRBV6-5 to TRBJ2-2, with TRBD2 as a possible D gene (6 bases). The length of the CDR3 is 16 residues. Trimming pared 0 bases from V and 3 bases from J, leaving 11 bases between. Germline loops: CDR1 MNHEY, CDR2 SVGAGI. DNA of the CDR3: TGTGCCAGCAGTTACTCATGGGAGGCTGACACCGGGGAGCTGTTTTTT. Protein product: CASSYSWEADTGELFF.

CDR3 DNA sequence: TGTGCCAGCAGCTTATTCAGTCAGGGACTAGCGGATCAAGAGACCCAGTACTTC. It encodes CASSLFSQGLADQETQYF. The V gene is TRBV11-2, the J gene TRBJ2-5, with TRBD2 identical over 11 bases. V lost 2 bases, J lost 2 bases, and 10 bases stayed unmatched. The CDR3 spans 18 residues. Germline V CDR1 and CDR2: SGHAT, FQNNGV.

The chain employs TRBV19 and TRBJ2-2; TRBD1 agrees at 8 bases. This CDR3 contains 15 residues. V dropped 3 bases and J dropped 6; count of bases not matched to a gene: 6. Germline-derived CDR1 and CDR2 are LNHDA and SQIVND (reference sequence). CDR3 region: CASSISDRVAGELFF. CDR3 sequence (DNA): TGTGCCAGTAGTATCTCGGACAGGGTGGCCGGGGAGCTGTTTTTT.

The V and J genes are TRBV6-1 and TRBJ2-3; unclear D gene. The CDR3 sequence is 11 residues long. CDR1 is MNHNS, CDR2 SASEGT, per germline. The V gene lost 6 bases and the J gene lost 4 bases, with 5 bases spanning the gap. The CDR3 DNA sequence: TGTGCCAGCAGCCATGCAGATACGCAGTATTTT. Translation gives CASSHADTQYF.

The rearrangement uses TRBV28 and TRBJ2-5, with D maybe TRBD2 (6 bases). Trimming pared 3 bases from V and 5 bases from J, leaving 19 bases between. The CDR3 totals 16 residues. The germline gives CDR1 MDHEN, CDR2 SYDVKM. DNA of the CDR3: TGTGCCAGCAGTTTTAGGGCGGGATCCTCAGGGGAGACCCAGTACTTC. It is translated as CASSFRAGSSGETQYF.

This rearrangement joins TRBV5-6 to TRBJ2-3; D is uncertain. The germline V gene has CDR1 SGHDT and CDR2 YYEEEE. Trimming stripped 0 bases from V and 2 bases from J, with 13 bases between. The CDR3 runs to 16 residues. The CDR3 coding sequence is TGTGCCAGCAGCTTGGTGCGGATCGGTTACACAGATACGCAGTATTTT. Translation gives CASSLVRIGYTDTQYF. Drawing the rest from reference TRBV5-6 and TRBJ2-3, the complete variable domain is DAGVTQSPTHLIKTRGQQVTLRCSPKSGHDTVSWYQQALGQGPQFIFQYYEEEERQRGNFPDRFSGHQFPNYSSELNVNALLLGDSALYLCASSLVRIGYTDTQYFGPGTRLTVL.

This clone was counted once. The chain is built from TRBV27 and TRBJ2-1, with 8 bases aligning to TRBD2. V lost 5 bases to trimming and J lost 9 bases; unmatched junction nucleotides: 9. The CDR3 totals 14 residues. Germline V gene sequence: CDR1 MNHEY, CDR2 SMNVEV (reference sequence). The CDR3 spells CASSQGLVPVEQFF. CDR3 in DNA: TGTGCCAGCAGTCAGGGACTAGTGCCAGTTGAGCAGTTCTTC.

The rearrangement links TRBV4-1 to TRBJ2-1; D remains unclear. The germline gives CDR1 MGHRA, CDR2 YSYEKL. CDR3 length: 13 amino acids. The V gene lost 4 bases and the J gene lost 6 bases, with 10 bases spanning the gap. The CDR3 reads CASSLQLPNEQFF. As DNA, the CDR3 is TGCGCCAGCAGCCTCCAGTTGCCCAATGAGCAGTTCTTC.

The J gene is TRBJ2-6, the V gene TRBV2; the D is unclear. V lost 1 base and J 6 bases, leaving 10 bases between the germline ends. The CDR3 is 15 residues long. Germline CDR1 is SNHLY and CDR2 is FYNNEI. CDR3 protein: CASSEGQYVANVLTF. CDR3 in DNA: TGTGCCAGCAGTGAAGGTCAGTATGTGGCCAACGTCCTGACTTTC.

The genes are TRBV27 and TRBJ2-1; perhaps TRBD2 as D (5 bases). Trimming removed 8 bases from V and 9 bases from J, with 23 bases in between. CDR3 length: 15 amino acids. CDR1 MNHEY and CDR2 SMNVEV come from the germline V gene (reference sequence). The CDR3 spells CASGRRTTAGGEQFF. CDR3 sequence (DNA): TGTGCCAGCGGTCGAAGGACCACGGCGGGTGGTGAGCAGTTCTTC.

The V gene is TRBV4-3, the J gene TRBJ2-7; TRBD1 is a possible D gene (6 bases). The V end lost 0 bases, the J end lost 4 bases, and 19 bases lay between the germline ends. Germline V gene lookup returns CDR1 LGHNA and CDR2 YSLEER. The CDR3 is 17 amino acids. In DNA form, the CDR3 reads TGCGCCAGCAGCCAAGAATCGGAAGGCGGACAGTTATACGAGCAGTACTTC. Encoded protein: CASSQESEGGQLYEQYF.

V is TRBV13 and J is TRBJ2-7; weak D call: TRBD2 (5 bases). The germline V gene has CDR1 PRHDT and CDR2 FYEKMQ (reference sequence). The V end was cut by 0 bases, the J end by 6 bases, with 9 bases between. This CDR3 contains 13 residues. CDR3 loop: CASSLGAGIEQYF. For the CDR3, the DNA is TGTGCCAGCAGCTTAGGAGCCGGGATCGAGCAGTACTTC.

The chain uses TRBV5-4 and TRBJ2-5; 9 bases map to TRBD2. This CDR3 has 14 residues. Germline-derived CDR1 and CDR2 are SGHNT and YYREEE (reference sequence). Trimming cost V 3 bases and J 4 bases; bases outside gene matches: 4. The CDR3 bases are TGTGCCAGCAGCTCGGGGGGACTAGCAGAGACCCAGTACTTC. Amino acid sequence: CASSSGGLAETQYF.

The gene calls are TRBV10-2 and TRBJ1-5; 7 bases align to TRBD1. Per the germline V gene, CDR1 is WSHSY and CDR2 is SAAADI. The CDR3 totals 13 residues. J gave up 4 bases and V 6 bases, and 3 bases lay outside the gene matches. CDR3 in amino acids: CASRGQINQPQHF. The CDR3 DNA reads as TGCGCCAGCAGGGGACAGATAAATCAGCCCCAGCATTTT.

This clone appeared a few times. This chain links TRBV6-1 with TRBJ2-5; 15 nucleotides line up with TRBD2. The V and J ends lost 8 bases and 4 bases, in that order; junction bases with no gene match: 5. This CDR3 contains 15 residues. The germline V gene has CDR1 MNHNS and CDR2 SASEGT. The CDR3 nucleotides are TGTGCCAGCGCCGGACTAGCGGGAGGGGCAGAGACCCAGTACTTC. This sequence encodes CASAGLAGGAETQYF.

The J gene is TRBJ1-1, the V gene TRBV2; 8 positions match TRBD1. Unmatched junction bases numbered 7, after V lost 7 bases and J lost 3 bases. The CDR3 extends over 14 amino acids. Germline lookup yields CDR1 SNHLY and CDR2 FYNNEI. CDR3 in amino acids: CASTGYRGDTEAFF. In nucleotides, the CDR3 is TGTGCCAGCACTGGCTACAGGGGGGACACTGAAGCTTTCTTT.